This TCR beta chain appears in the sequencing data of a study of cytomegalovirus exposure and HLA in healthy donors. Study-level background: A preliminary data release comprised roughly 80 million unique TCRs obtained from HLA-typed donors.

Primers included in the PCR were 60 Vbeta and 13 Jbeta primers. Assay used: immunoSEQ multiplex PCR; TCRdb lists only in-frame clones, some missing. The sample includes fewer than 200,000 clones, approximately 80% of them seen just once. The study, taken as a whole, reports: CMV serostatus was the only immune exposure information that was available. Across all donors, roughly uniform sequencing depth was an assumption of the presence/absence analyses.

Trimming cost V 5 bases and J 3 bases, with 13 bases left between them. The CDR3 covers 14 residues. Germline assignment: CDR1 KGHSH and CDR2 LQKENI. On this clone itself: Antigen specificity is unknown.

The receptor comes from a female donor in good health and CMV-seronegative. What was sequenced was PBMCs. V and J are TRBV18 and TRBJ1-1, with D possibly matching TRBD1 (6 bases). CDR3 in amino acids: CASSSNRVDTEAFF. The CDR3 region has the DNA TGTGCCAGCTCATCAAACAGGGTCGACACTGAAGCTTTCTTT.